This T cell receptor (beta chain) was observed in a study of blood T cell repertoires in COVID-19. Background on the study: Italy, Spain and the United States were the sources of the convalescent and acute COVID-19 samples. T cells, B-cell-depleted T cells, or PBMCs provided the cDNA or gDNA that served as material.

As processed by the authors: Reference gene primer amplification in the assay estimated nucleated cell counts. Sequencing was performed with immunoSEQ multiplex PCR; in TCRdb, only in-frame clones are kept and a portion is missing. V and J calls and clone size come straight from that table; D and trimming were deduced from the DNA. The sample includes some 120,000 clones, 88% of them seen just once. The CDR3 spans 13 residues. Germline values: CDR1 KGHSH, CDR2 LQKENI. V was pared by 3 bases and J by 7 bases, with 7 bases between. The TCR was taken from a human donor in a cohort sampled during active COVID-19. The J gene is TRBJ1-6, the V gene TRBV18; no clear D gene. Material: peripheral blood. The CDR3 coding sequence is TGTGCCAGCTCACCCACACAAAATTCACCCCTCCACTTT. It specifies CASSPTQNSPLHF.